The sequence of this T cell receptor (beta chain) was determined in a study of cytomegalovirus exposure and HLA in healthy donors. This CDR3 comprises 15 residues. V was shortened by 2 bases and J by 4 bases, with 13 bases between the two germline ends. Germline V lookup: CDR1 SGHTA, CDR2 FQGNSA. Worth noting for this clone: What it recognizes is unknown.

Overall study findings and caveats: As immune exposure information, only CMV serostatus was available. Whilst most TCR sequences proved rare, a subset of public TCRs occurred across many donors. Most TCR beta V segments were productive about 87% or about 30% of the time in an earlier analysis.

13 Jbeta primers and 60 Vbeta primers were used for the PCR. TCRdb's table, derived via immunoSEQ multiplex PCR, lists solely in-frame clones and lacks some. Here the sample table reports around 70,000 clones. The TCR was taken from a female donor in good health and CMV-seropositive. The material sequenced was PBMCs. V is TRBV7-2 and J is TRBJ2-3; a weak D match, TRBD1 (5 bases). CDR3 sequence: CASSLIMPGPDTQYF. The CDR3 region has the DNA TGTGCCAGCAGCTTAATTATGCCAGGGCCAGATACGCAGTATTTT.